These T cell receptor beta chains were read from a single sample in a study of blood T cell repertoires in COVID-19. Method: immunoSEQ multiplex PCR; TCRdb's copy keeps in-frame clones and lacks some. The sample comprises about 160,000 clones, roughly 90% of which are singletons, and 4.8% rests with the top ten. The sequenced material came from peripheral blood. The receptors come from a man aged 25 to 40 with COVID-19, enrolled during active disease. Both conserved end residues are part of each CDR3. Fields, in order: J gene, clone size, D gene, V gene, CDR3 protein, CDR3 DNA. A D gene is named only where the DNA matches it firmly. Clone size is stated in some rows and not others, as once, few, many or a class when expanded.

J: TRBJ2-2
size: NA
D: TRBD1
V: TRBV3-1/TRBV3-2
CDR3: CASSQEGSGGWTGELFF
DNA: TGTGCCAGCAGCCAAGAAGGATCAGGGGGCTGGACCGGGGAGCTGTTTTTT

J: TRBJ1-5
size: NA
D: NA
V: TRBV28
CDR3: CASSLLSLPQHF
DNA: TGTGCCAGCAGTTTACTCTCCCTGCCCCAGCATTTT

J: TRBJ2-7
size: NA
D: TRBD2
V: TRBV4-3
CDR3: CASSQKGVAGYSYEQYF
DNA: TGCGCCAGCAGCCAAAAAGGGGTAGCGGGTTACTCCTACGAGCAGTACTTC

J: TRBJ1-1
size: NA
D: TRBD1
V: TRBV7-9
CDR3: CASNLQGLATEAFF
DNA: TGTGCCAGCAACCTACAGGGGTTGGCCACTGAAGCTTTCTTT

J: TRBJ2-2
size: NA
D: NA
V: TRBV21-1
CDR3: CASSLRWTGGYLAGELFF
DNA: TGTGCCAGCAGCCTACGTTGGACAGGGGGCTACCTCGCCGGGGAGCTGTTTTTT

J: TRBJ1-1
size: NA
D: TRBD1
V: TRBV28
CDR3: CASSPGQGWTEAFF
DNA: TGTGCCAGCAGTCCCGGACAGGGGTGGACTGAAGCTTTCTTT

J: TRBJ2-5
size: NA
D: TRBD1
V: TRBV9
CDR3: CASSVPGQGQQYF
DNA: TGTGCCAGCAGCGTCCCGGGACAGGGTCAGCAGTACTTC

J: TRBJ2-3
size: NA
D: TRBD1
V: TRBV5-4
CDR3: CASSLFAVGTGLGDTQYF
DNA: TGTGCCAGCAGCTTATTTGCTGTGGGGACAGGGTTGGGAGATACGCAGTATTTT

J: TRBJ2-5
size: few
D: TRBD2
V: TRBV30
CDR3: CARSGRQRQTQYF
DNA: TGTGCCCGGAGCGGGAGGCAACGGCAGACCCAGTACTTC

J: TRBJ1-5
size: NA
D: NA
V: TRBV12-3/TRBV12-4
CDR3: CASSFSPDQPQHF
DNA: TGTGCCAGCAGCTTTAGTCCTGATCAGCCCCAGCATTTT

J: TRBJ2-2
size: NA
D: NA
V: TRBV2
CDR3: CASSDRGGPGELFF
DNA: TGTGCCAGCAGTGATAGGGGGGGGCCCGGGGAGCTGTTTTTT

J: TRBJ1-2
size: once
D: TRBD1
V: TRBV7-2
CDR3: CASSLVLQGAVGYTF
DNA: TGTGCCAGCAGCTTAGTTCTACAGGGGGCGGTTGGCTACACCTTC

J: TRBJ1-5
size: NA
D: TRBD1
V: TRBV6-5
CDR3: CASRGGLGQPQHF
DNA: TGTGCCAGCAGAGGGGGCTTGGGGCAGCCCCAGCATTTT

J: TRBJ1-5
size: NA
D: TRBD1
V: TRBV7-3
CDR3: CASSLTGGGQPQHF
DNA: TGTGCCAGCAGTCTTACAGGGGGCGGGCAGCCCCAGCATTTT

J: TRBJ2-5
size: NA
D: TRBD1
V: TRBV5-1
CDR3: CASSQTGGKETQYF
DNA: TGCGCCAGCAGCCAGACAGGGGGCAAGGAGACCCAGTACTTC

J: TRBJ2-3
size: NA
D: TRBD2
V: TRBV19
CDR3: CASSPGLAGGYGADTQYF
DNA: TGTGCCAGTAGTCCGGGACTAGCGGGAGGATATGGCGCAGATACGCAGTATTTT

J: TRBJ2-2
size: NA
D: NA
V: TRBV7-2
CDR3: CASSLAADRGYGELFF
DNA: TGTGCCAGCAGCTTAGCGGCGGACCGGGGGTACGGGGAGCTGTTTTTT

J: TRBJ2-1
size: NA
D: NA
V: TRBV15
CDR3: CATSPSPASFNNEQFF
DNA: TGTGCCACCAGCCCCTCGCCAGCTAGTTTTAACAATGAGCAGTTCTTC

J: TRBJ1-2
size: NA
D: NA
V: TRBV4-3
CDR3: CASSQDIKESYGYTF
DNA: TGCGCCAGCAGCCAAGACATCAAGGAGAGCTATGGCTACACCTTC

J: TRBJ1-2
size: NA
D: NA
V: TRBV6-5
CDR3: CASSYRPGQAGYTF
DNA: TGTGCCAGCAGTTACCGGCCGGGACAAGCTGGCTACACCTTC

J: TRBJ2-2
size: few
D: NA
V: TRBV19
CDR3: CASSIAPQGWELFF
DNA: TGTGCCAGTAGTATAGCCCCCCAGGGGTGGGAGCTGTTTTTT

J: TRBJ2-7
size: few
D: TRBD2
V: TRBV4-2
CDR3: CASSQDWASGSYEQYF
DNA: TGTGCCAGCAGCCAAGATTGGGCTAGCGGATCCTACGAGCAGTACTTC

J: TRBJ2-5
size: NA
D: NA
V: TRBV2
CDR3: CASTIRETQYF
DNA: TGTGCCAGCACTATTAGAGAGACCCAGTACTTC

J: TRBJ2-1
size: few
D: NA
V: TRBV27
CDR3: CASSLSHSYNEQFF
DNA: TGTGCCAGCAGTTTATCCCATAGTTACAATGAGCAGTTCTTC

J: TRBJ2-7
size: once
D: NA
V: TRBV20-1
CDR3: CSARTGYEQYF
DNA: TGCAGTGCTAGAACGGGATACGAGCAGTACTTC

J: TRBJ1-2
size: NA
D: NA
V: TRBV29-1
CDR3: CSVDREGTYGYTF
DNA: TGCAGCGTTGACCGGGAAGGCACGTATGGCTACACCTTC

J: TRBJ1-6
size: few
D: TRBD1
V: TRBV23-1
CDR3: CASSPKLVGQVRSPLHF
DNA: TGCGCCAGCAGTCCCAAATTAGTGGGACAGGTCCGATCACCCCTCCACTTT

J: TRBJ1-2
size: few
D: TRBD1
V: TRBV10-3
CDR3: CASNLRDRGPVYGYTF
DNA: TGTGCCAGTAACCTCCGGGACAGGGGGCCGGTCTATGGCTACACCTTC

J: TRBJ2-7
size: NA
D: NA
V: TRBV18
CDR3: CASSPNRAAPYEQYF
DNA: TGTGCCAGCTCACCTAACCGAGCTGCGCCCTACGAGCAGTACTTC

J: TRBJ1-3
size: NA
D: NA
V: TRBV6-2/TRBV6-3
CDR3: CASSSDSLSGNTIYF
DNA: TGTGCCAGCAGTTCGGACAGCCTCTCTGGAAACACCATATATTTT

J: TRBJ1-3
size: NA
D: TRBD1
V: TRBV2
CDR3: CASNEPGTGFFGNTIYF
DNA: TGTGCCAGCAATGAGCCCGGGACAGGGTTTTTTGGAAACACCATATATTTT

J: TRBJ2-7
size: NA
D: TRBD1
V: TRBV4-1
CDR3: CASSLQGQGYEQYF
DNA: TGCGCCAGCAGCCTCCAGGGACAGGGCTACGAGCAGTACTTC

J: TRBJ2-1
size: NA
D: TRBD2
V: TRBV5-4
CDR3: CASFERGYNNEQFF
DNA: TGTGCCAGCTTTGAGCGGGGGTATAACAATGAGCAGTTCTTC

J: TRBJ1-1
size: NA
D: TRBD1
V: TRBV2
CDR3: CASRRQGMDTEAFF
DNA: TGTGCCAGCAGGCGACAGGGGATGGACACTGAAGCTTTCTTT

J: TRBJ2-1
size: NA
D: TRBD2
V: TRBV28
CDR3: CASSSPTSGVYNEQFF
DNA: TGTGCCAGCAGTTCCCCGACTAGCGGGGTATACAATGAGCAGTTCTTC

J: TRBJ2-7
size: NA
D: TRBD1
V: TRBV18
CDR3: CASSPGYPTGVDEQYF
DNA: TGTGCCAGCTCACCAGGATACCCAACAGGGGTAGACGAGCAGTACTTC

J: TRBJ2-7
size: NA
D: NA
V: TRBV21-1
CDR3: CASSHRDDRGPSYEQYF
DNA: TGTGCCAGCAGCCACCGCGACGACAGGGGGCCCTCCTACGAGCAGTACTTC

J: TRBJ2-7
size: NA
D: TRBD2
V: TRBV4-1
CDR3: CASSQAIAGAGGEQYF
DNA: TGCGCCAGCAGCCAAGCTATAGCGGGGGCCGGCGGAGAGCAGTACTTC

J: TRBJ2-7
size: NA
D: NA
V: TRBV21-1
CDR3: CASSTRGCSSYEQYF
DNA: TGTGCCAGCAGCACGCGGGGGTGTAGTTCCTACGAGCAGTACTTC

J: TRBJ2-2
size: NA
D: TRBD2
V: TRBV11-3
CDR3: CASSPRASGSPPGELFF
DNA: TGTGCCAGCAGCCCCCGCGCGAGCGGGAGCCCACCCGGGGAGCTGTTTTTT

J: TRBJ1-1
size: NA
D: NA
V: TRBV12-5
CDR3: CASGPTGVNTEAFF
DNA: TGTGCTAGTGGGCCAACGGGGGTGAACACTGAAGCTTTCTTT

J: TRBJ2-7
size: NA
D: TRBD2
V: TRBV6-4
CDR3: CASSPGLGLKQSF
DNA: TGTGCCAGCAGCCCGGGACTAGGACTTAAGCAGTCCTTC

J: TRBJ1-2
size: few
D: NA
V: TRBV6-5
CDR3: CASSPANYGYTF
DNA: TGTGCCAGCAGCCCAGCTAACTATGGCTACACCTTC

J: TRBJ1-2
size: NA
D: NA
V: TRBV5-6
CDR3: CASSLRQTAGYTF
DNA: TGTGCCAGCAGCTTAAGACAGACGGCTGGCTACACCTTC

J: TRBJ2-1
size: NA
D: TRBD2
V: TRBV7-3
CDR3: CASSPSGGEQFF
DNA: TGTGCCAGCAGTCCTAGCGGGGGGGAGCAGTTCTTC

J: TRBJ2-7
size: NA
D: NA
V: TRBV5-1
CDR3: CASRAGQGHEQYF
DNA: TGCGCCAGCAGAGCTGGGCAGGGCCACGAGCAGTACTTC

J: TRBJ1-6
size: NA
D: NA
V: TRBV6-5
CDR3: CASSLNREDSPLHF
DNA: TGTGCCAGCAGTTTAAACAGGGAAGATTCACCCCTCCACTTT